Given below is one T cell receptor (beta chain) in context. The antigen is not known. This sample stems from a study of PD-1 blockade in classical Hodgkin lymphoma. Sequencing was performed with immunoSEQ multiplex PCR; in TCRdb, only in-frame clones are kept and a portion is missing. The sample consists of some 100,000 clones, 92% of them appearing once. Every single patient, without exception, relapsed after autologous stem cell transplantation, and brentuximab vedotin exposure varied. General study findings and limits: Differences between repertoires have undefined causes, possibly disease activity or prior therapy. Significant TCR diversity gains by C4D1 occurred in CD4+ but not CD8+ cells. Newly diagnosed patients were reported to exhibit reduced baseline TCR diversity relative to healthy donors.

Germline assignment: CDR1 MGHDK and CDR2 SYGVNS. V was shortened by 1 base and J by 1 base, with 5 bases between the two germline ends. The CDR3 has 14 amino acids. The specimen was peripheral blood mononuclear cells (PBMCs), collected at baseline. This receptor was taken from a human donor with classical Hodgkin lymphoma. J is TRBJ1-3 and V is TRBV25-1; D possibly corresponds to TRBD1 (5 bases). CDR3 protein: CASSESGSGNTIYF. CDR3 sequence (DNA): TGTGCCAGCAGTGAATCAGGGTCTGGAAACACCATATATTTT.